This T cell receptor (beta chain) emerged from a study of patients and donors after allogeneic stem cell transplantation. Via MiXCR, TCRdb re-called the RT-PCR reads, giving one row per CDR3 protein. The table includes approximately 160,000 distinct CDR3 sequences, approximately 22% detected once. This clonotype was observed many times. The V end was cut by 2 bases, the J end by 7 bases, with 18 bases between. This CDR3 has 16 residues. The germline V gene has CDR1 MNHEY and CDR2 SVGEGT. V gene TRBV6-2 or TRBV6-3 combines with J gene TRBJ2-4; tentatively, D is TRBD1 (5 bases). Sequencing input: blood, either unsorted or a sorted T cell fraction (not recorded which). The origin of this receptor is a human donor who was either an allogeneic HSCT recipient or a stem cell or donor lymphocyte infusion donor (not recorded which). It is not recorded whose cells these are; they may come from a transplant donor. The CDR3 region is CASSYSLGPVWNIQYF. The CDR3 DNA sequence: TGTGCCAGCAGTTACAGCTTGGGGCCGGTCTGGAACATTCAGTACTTC.